Below, 32 T cell receptor beta chains from the same sample are listed, as sequenced in a study of human T cells and chemical hapten exposure. Time point here: patch test 1, 2 weeks after DPC sensitization. Treatment of the sample: therapeutic diphenylcyclopropenone sensitization with weekly scalp DPC. One entry per CDR3 protein results from TCRdb running MiXCR on the RACE reads. The sample lists tens of thousands of distinct CDR3 sequences, 10% seen once, with 2.2% in the top ten. Material: whole blood, obtained in connection with sensitization to the hapten diphenylcyclopropenone (DPC). The receptors come from a man aged 40-50 years with alopecia areata. Some clones in this sample may be carry-over from other donors' samples.

This clonotype was counted many times. This sequence joins TRBV7-6 and TRBJ2-7; the D gene is possibly TRBD1 (6 bases). The V gene lost 8 bases and the J gene lost 4 bases, with 9 bases spanning the gap. In germline, CDR1 is SGHVS, CDR2 FNYEAQ. The CDR3 length is 11 residues. In nucleotides, the CDR3 is TGTGCCAGCCGGACAGTGTACGAGCAGTACGTC. Encoded protein: CASRTVYEQYV.

There are a few counts of this clonotype. The chain is built from TRBV6-5 and TRBJ1-6, with 8 bases identical to TRBD1. The J segment lost 9 bases and the V segment lost 5 bases, leaving 9 bases of the junction unmatched. This CDR3 has 15 amino acids. CDR1 is MNHEY, CDR2 SVGAGI, per germline. The CDR3: CASSPTGTGGSPLHF. The CDR3, as DNA: TGTGCCAGCAGTCCCACCGGGACAGGAGGTTCACCCCTCCACTTT.

CDR3 coding DNA: TGCAGCGTTGAAGTGCCCCGAGCTAGCGGGAGCACAGATACGCAGTATTTT. Translating it yields CSVEVPRASGSTDTQYF. This chain uses TRBV29-1 with TRBJ2-3, with 8 bases identical to TRBD2. Germline CDR1 SQVTM, CDR2 ANQGSEA. This CDR3 has 17 residues. J was trimmed by 0 bases and V by 1 base; bases with no gene match: 9.

This clonotype was counted between two and nine times. The CDR3: CASSLMASSGRGGTDTQYF. The CDR3 DNA sequence: TGTGCCAGCAGCCTCATGGCAAGTAGCGGCAGAGGGGGCACAGATACGCAGTATTTT. The rearrangement links TRBV7-8 to TRBJ2-3, with TRBD2 as a possible D gene (6 bases). V was clipped by 5 bases and J by 1 base, with 25 bases between them. This CDR3 spans 19 amino acids. The V gene's germline CDR1 is SGHVS and CDR2 FQNEAQ.

Only a few counts were recorded for this clonotype. The rearrangement links TRBV20-1 to TRBJ2-3; a weak D match, TRBD1 (5 bases). Trimming shortened V by 5 bases and J by 4 bases, and 7 bases separated the two germline ends. CDR1 and CDR2 from the germline V gene are DFQATT and SNEGSKA (reference sequence). The CDR3 covers 11 residues. CDR3 nucleotide sequence: TGCAGTGCTCGACAGCCAGATACGCAGTATTTT. Its protein is CSARQPDTQYF.

This clonotype was seen more than once but under ten times. The chain carries TRBV10-3 and TRBJ2-1; 10 bases align to TRBD1. Germline V gene lookup returns CDR1 ENHRY and CDR2 SYGVKD. The junction had 7 bases not matched to a gene; V was cut back by 6 bases and J by 5 bases. The CDR3 spans 15 residues. The CDR3 sequence is CAIREDRGGHNEQFF. In DNA, the CDR3 is TGTGCCATCAGAGAGGACAGGGGGGGGCACAATGAGCAGTTCTTC.

The J gene is TRBJ2-1, the V gene TRBV10-3; 7 bases align to TRBD2. Germline CDR1 and CDR2: ENHRY and SYGVKD. J was trimmed by 3 bases and V by 10 bases; bases with no gene match: 6. This CDR3 is 13 amino acids long. DNA for the CDR3: TGTGCCACCGGGACTACCAACTACAATGAGCAGTTCTTC. It yields the protein CATGTTNYNEQFF.

This clonotype has a handful of counts. This chain links TRBV19 with TRBJ1-6; the match to TRBD1 covers 10 bases. Trimming at V came to 10 bases and at J to 4 bases, leaving 4 bases not matched to a gene. CDR3 length: 14 amino acids. Germline CDR1 LNHDA, CDR2 SQIVND (reference sequence). This chain's CDR3 is CATRQGAYNSPLHF. CDR3 sequence (DNA): TGTGCCACCCGACAGGGGGCGTATAATTCACCCCTCCACTTT.

The genes are TRBV2 and TRBJ2-4, with a possible D match to TRBD1 (6 bases). The CDR3 runs 14 residues. Deletions cut 7 bases from V and 8 bases from J, with 18 bases between. Germline V gene data show CDR1 as SNHLY and CDR2 as FYNNEI. Here the CDR3 reads CASKGQSISDIQYF. CDR3 nucleotide sequence: TGTGCCAGCAAAGGACAGTCAATAAGTGACATTCAGTACTTC.

This clonotype was picked up many times. This chain connects TRBV20-1 to TRBJ1-1; 7 nucleotides line up with TRBD1. J lost 1 base, V lost 1 base, and 6 bases had no gene match. Germline V gene data show CDR1 as DFQATT and CDR2 as SNEGSKA (reference sequence). This CDR3 is built from 15 residues. Written as DNA, the CDR3 is TGCAGTGCTAGAGTAGATGACAGGGAGAACACTGAAGCTTTCTTT. Protein: CSARVDDRENTEAFF.

The chain uses TRBV20-1 and TRBJ2-7; the match to TRBD1 covers 10 bases. With 3 bases clipped from V and 5 bases from J, the junction kept 13 bases outside the gene matches. The germline V gene has CDR1 DFQATT and CDR2 SNEGSKA (reference sequence). This CDR3 region has 16 residues. Written as DNA, the CDR3 is TGCAGTGCTAGGGAGCGATCGGGACAGGGGTGGAACGAGCAGTACTTC. Translated: CSARERSGQGWNEQYF.

This clonotype was detected a few times. The chain is built from TRBV11-2 and TRBJ1-4; D gene unclear. In germline, CDR1 is SGHAT, CDR2 FQNNGV. CDR3 length: 16 amino acids. V lost 5 bases and J lost 5, with 18 bases in between. This CDR3 reads CASSRAERLKNEKLFF. The CDR3 bases are TGTGCCAGCAGCAGGGCTGAGCGTTTAAAGAATGAAAAACTGTTTTTT.

This clonotype was recorded a few times. The rearrangement uses TRBV12-3 or TRBV12-4 and TRBJ1-2; TRBD1 matches at 9 bases. The CDR3 sequence is 16 residues long. Unmatched junction bases numbered 7, after V lost 5 bases and J lost 0 bases. DNA for the CDR3: TGTGCCAGCAGTACGTGGGACAGGGCCACTAACTATGGCTACACCTTC. Translation: CASSTWDRATNYGYTF.

This clonotype came up many times. The J gene is TRBJ2-7, the V gene TRBV7-2; TRBD2 might be the D (5 bases). Germline-derived CDR1 and CDR2 are SGHTA and FQGNSA. This CDR3 is 14 amino acids long. V lost 5 bases, J lost 7 bases, and 18 bases lay in between. The CDR3: CASSIHREADEQYV. CDR3 coding DNA: TGTGCCAGCAGCATTCACCGGGAAGCCGATGAGCAGTACGTC.

In this sample, this clonotype turned up a few times. The V and J genes are TRBV5-6 and TRBJ2-1; D might be TRBD2 (5 bases). Trimming removed 5 bases at V and 7 bases at J, with 10 bases between. Germline CDR1 is SGHDT and CDR2 is YYEEEE. The CDR3 consists of 12 residues. CDR3 residues: CASRGRRNEQFF. The CDR3 region has the DNA TGTGCCAGCAGGGGGAGACGGAATGAGCAGTTCTTC.

This clonotype was seen more than once but under ten times. V and J are TRBV11-2 and TRBJ2-3, with TRBD1 identical over 8 bases. This CDR3 has 15 amino acids. In germline, CDR1 is SGHAT, CDR2 FQNNGV. The V gene end was trimmed by 5 bases and the J gene end by 3 bases; junction bases not matched to a gene: 7. The CDR3 reads CASSQRQGMTDTQYF. The DNA of the CDR3 is TGTGCCAGCAGCCAGAGACAGGGGATGACAGATACGCAGTATTTT.

The table lists this clonotype with many counts. CDR3 loop: CSVVLTAGGGEKLFF. In DNA form, the CDR3 reads TGCAGCGTGGTATTGACAGCAGGGGGTGGTGAAAAACTGTTTTTT. The chain couples TRBV29-1 to TRBJ1-4, with 7 positions matching TRBD1. This CDR3 contains 15 residues. The germline CDR1 and CDR2 sequences are SQVTM and ANQGSEA. The trim removed 6 bases at V and 7 bases at J, leaving 14 bases unmatched.

The chain has TRBV6-5 and TRBJ2-7; the match to TRBD2 covers 14 bases. The V and J ends lost 5 bases and 3 bases, in that order; junction bases with no gene match: 6. Germline CDR1 is MNHEY and CDR2 is SVGAGI. CDR3 length: 16 residues. CDR3 residues: CASSPYGTSGSYEQYV. CDR3 nucleotides: TGTGCCAGCAGTCCTTACGGGACTAGCGGGAGCTACGAGCAGTACGTC.

Concerning this clonotype itself: This may come from a read error, since a much larger clone is one base off. This CDR3 reads CASSLIPGGGTEAFF. DNA for the CDR3: TGTGCCAGCAGCTTAATCCCGGGGGGAGGCACTGAAGCTTTCTTT. The chain employs TRBV9 and TRBJ1-1, with a possible D match to TRBD1 (5 bases). Germline V lookup: CDR1 SGDLS, CDR2 YYNGEE. V was clipped by 4 bases and J by 4 bases, with 17 bases between them. This CDR3 is built from 15 residues.

This chain joins TRBV4-3 and TRBJ1-2; tentative D call: TRBD1 (6 bases). Trimming left V 1 base short and J 8 bases short, with 14 bases between. The CDR3 runs 14 residues. Germline V gene lookup returns CDR1 LGHNA and CDR2 YSLEER. CDR3 sequence (DNA): TGCGCCAGCAGCCAAGGGCAGGGGTCAGGAGGCTACACCTTC. Protein: CASSQGQGSGGYTF.

At least ten counts were recorded for this clonotype. J is TRBJ2-5 and V is TRBV6-1; 10 nucleotides align to TRBD1. Germline CDR1 is MNHNS and CDR2 is SASEGT. The CDR3 has 13 amino acids. V shed 6 bases and J 4 bases; nucleotides not matched to a gene: 2. The CDR3 spells CASRGQGIETQYF. Here the CDR3 DNA reads TGTGCCAGCAGGGGACAGGGGATAGAGACCCAGTACTTC.

This clonotype was seen more than once but under ten times. The chain joins TRBV7-8 to TRBJ2-3, with 7 bases lining up with TRBD2. The V and J ends lost 5 bases and 6 bases, in that order; junction bases with no gene match: 11. CDR1 is SGHVS and CDR2 is FQNEAQ in the germline V gene. The CDR3 has 15 residues. For the CDR3, the DNA is TGTGCCAGCAGCGTTAAGGGAGGGCCAGTGGATACGCAGTATTTT. Translation: CASSVKGGPVDTQYF.

This chain joins TRBV5-1 and TRBJ1-2; the match to TRBD1 covers 7 bases. This CDR3 comprises 14 residues. V was pared by 5 bases and J by 0 bases, with 4 bases of the junction left unmatched. The germline V gene encodes CDR1 SGHRS and CDR2 YFSETQ. DNA for the CDR3: TGCGCCAGCAGGGCCGGGACAGCTAACTATGGCTACACCTTC. Protein product: CASRAGTANYGYTF.

This clonotype has only a few counts. This rearrangement joins TRBV9 to TRBJ2-7, with D perhaps matching TRBD2 (5 bases). This CDR3 has 15 residues. CDR1 and CDR2 from the germline V gene are SGDLS and YYNGEE. V dropped 3 bases and J dropped 2 bases, with 15 bases sitting between them. The CDR3 bases are TGTGCCAGCAGCGCGGACTTTGATTCTACCTACGAGCAGTACTTC. Protein product: CASSADFDSTYEQYF.

This clonotype was seen many times. This chain connects TRBV20-1 to TRBJ1-2; 7 bases match TRBD1. V lost 3 bases, J lost 1 base, and 8 bases stayed unmatched. The CDR3 is 15 residues long. Germline CDR1 is DFQATT and CDR2 is SNEGSKA (reference sequence). The CDR3 sequence: CSASLTGPYNYGYTF. The CDR3, as DNA: TGCAGTGCTAGTCTGACAGGGCCTTATAACTATGGCTACACCTTC.

This clonotype was seen a few times. The genes are TRBV25-1 and TRBJ2-7; D remains ambiguous. The germline CDR1 and CDR2 sequences are MGHDK and SYGVNS. The CDR3 is made up of 11 amino acids. The V end lost 3 bases, the J end lost 3 bases, and 3 bases lay between the germline ends. Here the CDR3 reads CASSDLYEQYF. In DNA form, the CDR3 reads TGTGCCAGCAGTGACCTCTACGAGCAGTACTTC.

This chain links TRBV12-3 or TRBV12-4 with TRBJ2-7; D may match TRBD1 or TRBD2 (5 bases each). V lost 5 bases and J 3 bases, leaving 14 bases between the germline ends. This CDR3 spans 14 amino acids. CDR3 protein: CASSTRDGFYEQYF. The DNA for the CDR3 is TGTGCCAGCAGTACCCGGGACGGATTCTACGAGCAGTACTTC.

This clonotype occurred a few times. This rearrangement joins TRBV11-2 to TRBJ1-6; no clear D gene. The length of the CDR3 is 13 residues. Trimming left V 5 bases short and J 8 bases short, with 10 bases between. Per the germline V gene, CDR1 is SGHAT and CDR2 is FQNNGV. The CDR3 DNA sequence: TGTGCCAGCAGCATTCTATGGGATTCACCCCTCCACTTT. It translates to CASSILWDSPLHF.

The rearrangement joins TRBV21-1 to TRBJ2-3. TRBV21-1 represents a pseudogene. CDR3 size: 12 residues. CDR3: CASSKGLDTQYF. DNA for the CDR3: TGTGCCAGCAGCAAAGGACTAGATACGCAGTATTTT.

Only a few counts were recorded for this clonotype. The chain recombines TRBV29-1 with TRBJ2-5; TRBD2 might be the D (6 bases). CDR1 and CDR2 from the germline V gene are SQVTM and ANQGSEA. The CDR3 length is 14 residues. V gave up 4 bases and J gave up 5 bases, with 17 bases separating them. CDR3 loop: CSVVVGLDWETQYF. The CDR3 region has the DNA TGCAGCGTTGTTGTGGGACTCGATTGGGAGACCCAGTACTTC.

This clonotype showed up just a few times. This chain uses TRBV7-9 with TRBJ2-1; the match to TRBD2 covers 11 bases. The CDR3 has 15 residues. Looked up from germline, CDR1 is SEHNR and CDR2 is FQNEAQ (reference sequence). V lost 5 bases to trimming and J lost 10 bases; unmatched junction nucleotides: 10. Here the CDR3 DNA reads TGTGCCAGCAGCCTAACTAGCGGGAGAGTGGAGGAGCAGTTCTTC. As protein: CASSLTSGRVEEQFF.

This clonotype appeared a few times. The V gene is TRBV30, the J gene TRBJ2-3; D gene unclear. The germline V and J ends were trimmed by 4 bases and 3 bases, with 14 bases remaining between them. Germline V CDR1 and CDR2: GTSNPN, SVGIG (reference sequence). The CDR3 totals 14 residues. Here the CDR3 reads CAWNSGVATDTQYF. The CDR3 DNA is TGTGCCTGGAATAGTGGGGTGGCGACAGATACGCAGTATTTT.